These T cell receptor beta chains were read from a single sample in a study of cytomegalovirus exposure and HLA in healthy donors. Clones were sequenced by immunoSEQ multiplex PCR, and TCRdb holds only the in-frame ones, with some missing. The table has around 100,000 clones, 75% to 90% seen once; the top ten hold approximately 2.4%. The sequencing sample was made of PBMCs. Receptors originate from a man aged 40-50 years in good health and CMV-seronegative. CDR3s leave out the opening cysteine and the closing phenylalanine or tryptophan.

V	length	J	CDR3
TRBV7-8	11	TRBJ2-3	ASSLSNGDTQY
TRBV6-5	13	TRBJ2-3	ASSYSHNERGLQY
TRBV7-9	13	TRBJ1-1	ASSFVDRLNTEAF
TRBV9	18	TRBJ2-2	ASSFRPGTSGVATTGELF
TRBV5-6	13	TRBJ1-2	ASRAPGQLLYGYT
TRBV7-2	11	TRBJ2-7	ASSLFRLYEQY
TRBV19	9	TRBJ1-2	ASSPSYGYT
TRBV6-1	15	TRBJ2-1	ASSDPGFVTGGYEQF
TRBV9	11	TRBJ1-2	ASSTGGNYGYT
TRBV7-9	10	TRBJ1-4	ASQAGGEKLF
TRBV2	14	TRBJ2-1	ASSELAGPSYNEQF
TRBV10-3	13	TRBJ2-5	AIRTAGAEGETQY
TRBV9	14	NA	ASSIGGGLNVYEQY
TRBV5-1	11	TRBJ1-1	ASSLALAAEAF
TRBV5-1	12	TRBJ2-3	ASSREEAGDTQY
TRBV7-2	13	TRBJ2-1	ASSSGLAGTNEQF
TRBV9	11	TRBJ2-2	ASSVGGTGELF
TRBV11-2	12	TRBJ1-4	ASSLDRLDEKLF
TRBV7-8	14	TRBJ2-7	ASSPKSVALSYEQY
TRBV30	13	TRBJ2-7	AWSGAGGPSDEQC
TRBV7-2	11	TRBJ1-5	ASSFSVNQPQH
TRBV27	14	TRBJ1-1	ASSQTLPGTGAEAF
TRBV7-2	14	TRBJ2-2	ASSLAPAGVVGELF
TRBV5-1	13	TRBJ1-2	ASSLGTVQGYGYT
TRBV7-9	12	TRBJ2-7	SSSAWTGSYEQY
TRBV7-6	15	TRBJ2-2	ASSVPSGGAGTGELF
TRBV6-6	9	TRBJ1-2	ASTGGGGYT
TRBV6-5	12	TRBJ2-5	ASRRQGPQETQY
TRBV4-1	15	TRBJ1-2	ASSQGGPRTALGGYT
TRBV10-2	16	TRBJ1-4	ASSPGLAEIRDRRELF
TRBV7-9	11	TRBJ2-3	ARSGQSTDTQY
TRBV29-1	10	TRBJ1-1	SVSGTGIEAF
TRBV4-3	14	TRBJ1-1	ASSQADRILNTEAF
TRBV13	13	TRBJ2-3	ASSANGGGTDTQY
TRBV4-1	15	TRBJ2-3	ASSQVGQGALPDTQY
TRBV7-2	9	TRBJ2-1	ASSLVEEQF
TRBV11-3	14	TRBJ2-1	ASSLDRDRAYNEQF
TRBV19	15	TRBJ1-1	ASNQGLRATENTEAF
TRBV23-1	14	TRBJ1-4	ASRPRTGPVNEKLF
TRBV6-6	12	TRBJ1-2	ASKDWQGAYGYT
TRBV15	12	TRBJ2-6	ATKAGAGANVLT
TRBV7-2	13	TRBJ1-5	ASSLETGGGQPQH